This T cell receptor beta chain was observed in a study of identical twins. TCRdb itself ran the 5' RACE reads through MiXCR, one entry per CDR3 protein. The table has about 550,000 distinct CDR3 sequences, about 20% seen once; the top ten hold 0.48%. Study results and caveats: Beta clonotypes that were abundant in cord blood contained fewer insertions, a pattern absent from memory repertoires.

This clonotype has just a few counts. What it binds is not known. V shed 5 bases and J shed 0 bases, with 11 bases lying between them. The CDR3 consists of 15 residues. Per germline, CDR1 LNHNV and CDR2 YYDKDF (reference sequence). These data also featured in a second study, about yellow fever vaccine responses in identical twins.

The TCR originated in a young woman in good health. The V gene is TRBV15, the J gene TRBJ2-1; D gene uncertain. The specimen was CD4+ T cells sorted from blood. Written as DNA, the CDR3 is TGTGCCACCAGCTTGGACCGTAGCTCCTACAATGAGCAGTTCTTC. It is translated as CATSLDRSSYNEQFF.